This TCR beta chain was obtained from a study of post-analysis software for immune sequencing data. Researchers reported that TCR beta cDNA libraries carried unique molecular identifiers. TCRdb fed the PCR reads into MiXCR, producing one record per CDR3 protein. Counted here are approximately 440,000 distinct CDR3 sequences, over 35% occurring once; the ten biggest clones make up about 12%. Germline loops: CDR1 DFQATT, CDR2 SNEGSKA (reference sequence). CDR3 length equals 16 residues. V was cut by 5 bases and J by 8 bases, with 26 bases left in between. Concerning this clonotype itself: Its antigen is not identified.

Whole-study results and caveats: Roughly five TRBV segments appeared more often in patients than in controls, and TRBV5-6, TRBV5-1 and TRBV20-1 were among these.

V is TRBV20-1 and J is TRBJ2-3, with D perhaps TRBD2 (6 bases). Specimen: blood. The TCR sequence derives from a girl aged 10-17 years with multiple sclerosis. The CDR3, as DNA: TGCAGTGCTGCGAGAGCGGGCGTGGTTATTGGAGCTACGCAGTATTTT. As protein: CSAARAGVVIGATQYF.